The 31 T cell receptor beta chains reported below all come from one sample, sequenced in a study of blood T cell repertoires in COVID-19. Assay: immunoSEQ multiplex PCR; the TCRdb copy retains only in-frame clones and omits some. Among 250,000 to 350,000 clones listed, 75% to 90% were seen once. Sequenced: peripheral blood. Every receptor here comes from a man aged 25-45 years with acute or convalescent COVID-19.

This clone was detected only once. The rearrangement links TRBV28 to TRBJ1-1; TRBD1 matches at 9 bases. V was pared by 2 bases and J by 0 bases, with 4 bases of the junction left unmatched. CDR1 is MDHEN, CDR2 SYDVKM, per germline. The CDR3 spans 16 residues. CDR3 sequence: CASSLRTGVMNTEAFF. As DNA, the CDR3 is TGTGCCAGCAGTTTAAGGACAGGGGTCATGAACACTGAAGCTTTCTTT. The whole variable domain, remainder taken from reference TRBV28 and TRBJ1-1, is DVKVTQSSRYLVKRTGEKVFLECVQDMDHENMFWYRQDPGLGLRLIYFSYDVKMKEKGDIPEGYSVSREKKERFSLILESASTNQTSMYLCASSLRTGVMNTEAFFGQGTRLTVV.

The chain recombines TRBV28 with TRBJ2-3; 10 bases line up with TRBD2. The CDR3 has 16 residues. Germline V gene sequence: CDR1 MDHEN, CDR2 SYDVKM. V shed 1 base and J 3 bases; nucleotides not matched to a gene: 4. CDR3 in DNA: TGTGCCAGCAGTTTATCCAGCGGGAGGGCAACAGATACGCAGTATTTT. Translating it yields CASSLSSGRATDTQYF.

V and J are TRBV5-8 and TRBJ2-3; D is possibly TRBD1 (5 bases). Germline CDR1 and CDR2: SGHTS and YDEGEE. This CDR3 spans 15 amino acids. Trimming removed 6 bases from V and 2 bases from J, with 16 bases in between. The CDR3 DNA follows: TGTGCCAGCACCTTCCTCGACAGACCCACAGATACGCAGTATTTT. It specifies CASTFLDRPTDTQYF.

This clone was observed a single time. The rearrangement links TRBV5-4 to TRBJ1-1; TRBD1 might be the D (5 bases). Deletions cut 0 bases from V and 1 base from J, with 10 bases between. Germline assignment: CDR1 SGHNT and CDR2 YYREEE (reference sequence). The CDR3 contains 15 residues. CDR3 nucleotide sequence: TGTGCCAGCAGCTTGGAGGCGGGGCGGAACACTGAAGCTTTCTTT. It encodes CASSLEAGRNTEAFF.

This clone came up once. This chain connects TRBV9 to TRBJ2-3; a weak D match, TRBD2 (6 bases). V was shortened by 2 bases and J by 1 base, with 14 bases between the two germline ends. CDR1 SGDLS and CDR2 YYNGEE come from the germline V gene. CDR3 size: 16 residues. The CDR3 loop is CASSVGTARGTDTQYF. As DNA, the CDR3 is TGTGCCAGCAGCGTCGGGACTGCCCGGGGCACAGATACGCAGTATTTT.

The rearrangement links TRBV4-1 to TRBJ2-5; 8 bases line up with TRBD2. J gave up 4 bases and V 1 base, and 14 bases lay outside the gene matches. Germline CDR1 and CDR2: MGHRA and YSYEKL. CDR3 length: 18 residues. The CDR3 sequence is CASSQGVVGGATSETQYF. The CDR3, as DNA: TGCGCCAGCAGCCAAGGAGTGGTCGGGGGGGCTACATCAGAGACCCAGTACTTC.

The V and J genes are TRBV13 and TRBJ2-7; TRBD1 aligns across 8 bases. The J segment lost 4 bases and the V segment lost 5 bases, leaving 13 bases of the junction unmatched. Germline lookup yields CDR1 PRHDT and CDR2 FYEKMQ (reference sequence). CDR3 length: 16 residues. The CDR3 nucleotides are TGTGCCAGCAGCCCCCGTACAGGGGGTGTTCGTTACGAGCAGTACTTC. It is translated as CASSPRTGGVRYEQYF. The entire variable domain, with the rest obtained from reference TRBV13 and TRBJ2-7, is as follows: AAGVIQSPRHLIKEKRETATLKCYPIPRHDTVYWYQQGPGQDPQFLISFYEKMQSDKGSIPDRFSAQQFSDYHSELNMSSLELGDSALYFCASSPRTGGVRYEQYFGPGTRLTVT.

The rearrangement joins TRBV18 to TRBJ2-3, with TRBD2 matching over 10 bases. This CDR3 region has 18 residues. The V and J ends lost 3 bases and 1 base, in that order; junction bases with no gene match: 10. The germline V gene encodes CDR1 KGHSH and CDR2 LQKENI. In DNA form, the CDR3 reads TGTGCCAGCTCACCGCAGCGGGGGGGCGTTCGGGGCACAGATACGCAGTATTTT. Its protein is CASSPQRGGVRGTDTQYF.

CDR3 DNA sequence: TGTGCCAGCAGCGCGCGGACAGGGTCTGGCAATCAGCCCCAGCATTTT. Encoded protein: CASSARTGSGNQPQHF. The J gene is TRBJ1-5, the V gene TRBV7-2, with TRBD1 matching over 8 bases. Germline CDR1 SGHTA, CDR2 FQGNSA. CDR3 length: 16 amino acids. Unmatched junction bases numbered 8, after V lost 5 bases and J lost 2 bases. Based on the CDR3 plus reference TRBV7-2 and TRBJ1-5, the full variable domain is GAGVSQSPSNKVTEKGKDVELRCDPISGHTALYWYRQSLGQGLEFLIYFQGNSAPDKSGLPSDRFSAERTGGSVSTLTIQRTQQEDSAVYLCASSARTGSGNQPQHFGDGTRLSIL.

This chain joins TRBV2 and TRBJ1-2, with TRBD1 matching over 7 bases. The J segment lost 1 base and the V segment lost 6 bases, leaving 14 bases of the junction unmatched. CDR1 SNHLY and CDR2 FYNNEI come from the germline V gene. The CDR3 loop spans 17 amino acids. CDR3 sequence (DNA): TGTGCCAGCAGCCTAGGGGGCCCCGGCCCCTATAACTATGGCTACACCTTC. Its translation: CASSLGGPGPYNYGYTF.

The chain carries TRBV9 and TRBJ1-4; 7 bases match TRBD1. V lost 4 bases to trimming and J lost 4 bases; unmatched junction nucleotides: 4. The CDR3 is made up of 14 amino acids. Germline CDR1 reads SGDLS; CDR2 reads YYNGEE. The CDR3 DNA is TGTGCCAGCAGCCCTGCAGGGGGTAATGAAAAACTGTTTTTT. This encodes CASSPAGGNEKLFF.

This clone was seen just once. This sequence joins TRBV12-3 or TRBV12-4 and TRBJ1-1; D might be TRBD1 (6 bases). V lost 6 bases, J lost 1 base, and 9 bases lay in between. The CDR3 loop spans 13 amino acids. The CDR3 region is CASSRQENTEAFF. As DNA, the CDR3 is TGTGCCAGCAGCCGACAGGAGAACACTGAAGCTTTCTTT.

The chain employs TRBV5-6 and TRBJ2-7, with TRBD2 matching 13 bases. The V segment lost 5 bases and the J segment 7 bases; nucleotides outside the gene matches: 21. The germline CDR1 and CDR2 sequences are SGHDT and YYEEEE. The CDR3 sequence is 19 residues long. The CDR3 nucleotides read TGTGCCAGCAGTATGAGGACTAGCGGGAGATCCCTACTTTCGTGGGAGCAGTACTTC. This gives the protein CASSMRTSGRSLLSWEQYF.

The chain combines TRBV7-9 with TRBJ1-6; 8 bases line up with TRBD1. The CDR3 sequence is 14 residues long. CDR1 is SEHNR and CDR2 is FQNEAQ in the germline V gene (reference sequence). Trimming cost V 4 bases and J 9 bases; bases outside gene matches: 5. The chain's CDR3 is CASSSRTGISPLHF. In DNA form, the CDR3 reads TGTGCCAGCAGCTCCAGGACAGGGATTTCACCCCTCCACTTT.

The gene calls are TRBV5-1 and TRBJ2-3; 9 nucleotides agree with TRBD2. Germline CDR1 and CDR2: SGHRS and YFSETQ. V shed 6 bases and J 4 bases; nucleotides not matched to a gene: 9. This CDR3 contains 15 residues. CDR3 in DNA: TGCGCCAGCAACCCCCTAGCGGGGAGGTCAGATACGCAGTATTTT. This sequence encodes CASNPLAGRSDTQYF. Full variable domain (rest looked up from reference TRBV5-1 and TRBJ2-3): KAGVTQTPRYLIKTRGQQVTLSCSPISGHRSVSWYQQTPGQGLQFLFEYFSETQRNKGNFPGRFSGRQFSNSRSEMNVSTLELGDSALYLCASNPLAGRSDTQYFGPGTRLTVL.

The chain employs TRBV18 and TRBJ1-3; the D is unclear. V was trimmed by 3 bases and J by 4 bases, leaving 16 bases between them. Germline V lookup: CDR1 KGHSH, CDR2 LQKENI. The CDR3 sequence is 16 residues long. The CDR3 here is CASSPLPESAGNTIYF. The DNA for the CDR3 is TGTGCCAGCTCACCTTTACCGGAGAGCGCCGGAAACACCATATATTTT.

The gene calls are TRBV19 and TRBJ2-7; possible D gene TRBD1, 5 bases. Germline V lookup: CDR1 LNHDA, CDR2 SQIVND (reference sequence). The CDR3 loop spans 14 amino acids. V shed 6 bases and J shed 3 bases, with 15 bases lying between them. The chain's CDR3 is CASRDPGLGYEQYF. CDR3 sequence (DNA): TGTGCCAGTAGGGACCCAGGGCTCGGCTACGAGCAGTACTTC.

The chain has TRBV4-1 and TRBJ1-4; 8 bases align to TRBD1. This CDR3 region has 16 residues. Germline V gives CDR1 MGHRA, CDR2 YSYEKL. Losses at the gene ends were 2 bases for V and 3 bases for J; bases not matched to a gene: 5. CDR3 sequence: CASSQLDRGANEKLFF. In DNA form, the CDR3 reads TGCGCCAGCAGCCAACTAGACAGGGGTGCTAATGAAAAACTGTTTTTT.

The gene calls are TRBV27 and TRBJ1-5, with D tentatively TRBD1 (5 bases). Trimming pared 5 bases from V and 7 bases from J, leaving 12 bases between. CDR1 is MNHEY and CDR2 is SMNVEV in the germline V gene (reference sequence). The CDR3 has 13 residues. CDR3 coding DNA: TGTGCCAGCAGTAGGACACTTGGACAGCCCCAGCATTTT. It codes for CASSRTLGQPQHF.

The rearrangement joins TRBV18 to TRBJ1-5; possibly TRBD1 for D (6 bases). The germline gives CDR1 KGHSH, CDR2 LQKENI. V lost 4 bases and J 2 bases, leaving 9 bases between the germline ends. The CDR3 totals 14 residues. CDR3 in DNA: TGTGCCAGCTCACAACAGGGAGGCAATCAGCCCCAGCATTTT. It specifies CASSQQGGNQPQHF.

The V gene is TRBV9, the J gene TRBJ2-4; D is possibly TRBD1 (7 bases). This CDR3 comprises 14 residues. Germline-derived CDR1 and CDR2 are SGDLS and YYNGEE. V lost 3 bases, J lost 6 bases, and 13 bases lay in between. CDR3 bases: TGTGCCAGCAGCGCCCGACAGGGAGGAAACATTCAGTACTTC. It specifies CASSARQGGNIQYF.

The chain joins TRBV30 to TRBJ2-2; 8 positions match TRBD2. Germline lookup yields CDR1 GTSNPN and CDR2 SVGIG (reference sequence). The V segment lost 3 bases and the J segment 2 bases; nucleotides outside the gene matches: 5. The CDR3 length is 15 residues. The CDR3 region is CAWRKGTSNTGELFF. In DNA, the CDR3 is TGTGCCTGGAGGAAAGGGACTAGTAACACCGGGGAGCTGTTTTTT. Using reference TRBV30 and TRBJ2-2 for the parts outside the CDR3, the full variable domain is SQTIHQWPATLVQPVGSPLSLECTVEGTSNPNLYWYRQAAGRGLQLLFYSVGIGQISSEVPQNLSASRPQDRQFILSSKKLLLSDSGFYLCAWRKGTSNTGELFFGEGSRLTVL.

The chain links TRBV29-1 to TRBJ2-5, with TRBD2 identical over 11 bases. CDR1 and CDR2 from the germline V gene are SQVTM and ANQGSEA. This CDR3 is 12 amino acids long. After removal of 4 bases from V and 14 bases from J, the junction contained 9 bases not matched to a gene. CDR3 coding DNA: TGCAGCGTTGTCACTAGCGGGAGTAGTGGATACTTC. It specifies CSVVTSGSSGYF.

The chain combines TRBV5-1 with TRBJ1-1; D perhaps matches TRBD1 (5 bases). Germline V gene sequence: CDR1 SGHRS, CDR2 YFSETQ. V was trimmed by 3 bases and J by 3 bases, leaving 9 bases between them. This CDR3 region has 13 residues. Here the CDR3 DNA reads TGCGCCAGCAGCTACTGGGGGGACACTGAAGCTTTCTTT. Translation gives CASSYWGDTEAFF.

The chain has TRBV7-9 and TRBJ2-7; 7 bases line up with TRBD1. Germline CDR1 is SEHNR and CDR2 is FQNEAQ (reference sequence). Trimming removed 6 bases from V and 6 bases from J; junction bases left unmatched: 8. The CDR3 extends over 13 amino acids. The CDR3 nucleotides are TGTGCCAGCAGTCCCGGGACAGTTCGCGAGCAGTACTTC. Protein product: CASSPGTVREQYF.

The CDR3 nucleotides read TGTGCCAGCTCAGTGGGGAGTGAGACCCAGTACTTC. Its translation is CASSVGSETQYF. The genes are TRBV6-5 and TRBJ2-5, with a possible D match to TRBD2 (5 bases). Germline-derived CDR1 and CDR2 are MNHEY and SVGAGI. Trimming pared 8 bases from V and 5 bases from J, leaving 12 bases between. The CDR3 is made up of 12 amino acids.

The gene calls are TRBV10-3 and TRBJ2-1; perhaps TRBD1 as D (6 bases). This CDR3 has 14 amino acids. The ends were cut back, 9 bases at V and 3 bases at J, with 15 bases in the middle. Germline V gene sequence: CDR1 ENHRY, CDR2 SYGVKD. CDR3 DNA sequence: TGTGCCATACAGGACAGCACAAACTACAATGAGCAGTTCTTC. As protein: CAIQDSTNYNEQFF.

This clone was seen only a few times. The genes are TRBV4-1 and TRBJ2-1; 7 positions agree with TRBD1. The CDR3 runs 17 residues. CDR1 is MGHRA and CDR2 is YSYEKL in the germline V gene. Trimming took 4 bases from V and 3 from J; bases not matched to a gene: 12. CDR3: CASSRVAGTVDYNEQFF. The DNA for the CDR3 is TGCGCCAGCAGCCGAGTAGCCGGGACAGTAGACTACAATGAGCAGTTCTTC.

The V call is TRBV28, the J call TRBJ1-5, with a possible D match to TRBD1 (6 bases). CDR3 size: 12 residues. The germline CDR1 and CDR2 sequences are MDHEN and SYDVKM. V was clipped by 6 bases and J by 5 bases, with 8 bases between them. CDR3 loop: CASRQGDQPQHF. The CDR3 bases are TGTGCCAGCAGACAGGGAGATCAGCCCCAGCATTTT.

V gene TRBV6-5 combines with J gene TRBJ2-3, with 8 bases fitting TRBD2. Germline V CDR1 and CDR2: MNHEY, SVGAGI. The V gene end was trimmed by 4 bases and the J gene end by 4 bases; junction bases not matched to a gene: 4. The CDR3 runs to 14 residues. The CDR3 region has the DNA TGTGCCAGCAGTTTTGCGGGAGGTGCAGATACGCAGTATTTT. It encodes CASSFAGGADTQYF.

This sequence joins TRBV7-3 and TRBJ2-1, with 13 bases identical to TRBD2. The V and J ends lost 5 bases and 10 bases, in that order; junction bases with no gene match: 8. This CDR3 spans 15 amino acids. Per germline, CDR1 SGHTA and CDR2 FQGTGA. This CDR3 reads CASSRGTSGVSEQFF. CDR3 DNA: TGTGCCAGCAGCCGAGGGACTAGCGGGGTAAGCGAGCAGTTCTTC.